The rows below give T cell receptor beta chains drawn from one sample of a study of tumor-infiltrating lymphocytes in localized non-small cell lung cancer. Clones were sequenced by immunoSEQ multiplex PCR, and TCRdb holds only the in-frame ones, with some missing. The sample consists of approximately 17,000 clones, 73% of them appearing once. Input material: lung tumor tissue. These receptors originate from a human donor with non-small cell lung cancer. Both conserved end residues are trimmed from each CDR3. The order of the fields is J gene, V gene, CDR3 protein.

J gene: TRBJ2-5; V gene: TRBV9; CDR3 protein: ASSAFGTKGETQY
J gene: TRBJ1-4; V gene: TRBV28; CDR3 protein: ASSTPGEWRGKLF
J gene: TRBJ2-4; V gene: TRBV4-1; CDR3 protein: ASSQVWTSKNIQY
J gene: TRBJ2-3; V gene: TRBV18; CDR3 protein: ASSSERTNTDTQY
J gene: TRBJ2-7; V gene: TRBV6-1; CDR3 protein: ASLTGTGTHEQY
J gene: TRBJ2-7; V gene: TRBV5-4; CDR3 protein: ASSVGLAGEEQY
J gene: TRBJ1-2; V gene: TRBV28; CDR3 protein: ASSSGTGAPYGYT
J gene: TRBJ2-7; V gene: TRBV30; CDR3 protein: AGTDSGYEQY
J gene: TRBJ2-3; V gene: TRBV30; CDR3 protein: AWSVALVGTDTQY
J gene: TRBJ2-5; V gene: TRBV25-1; CDR3 protein: ASSPSGRLQETQY
J gene: TRBJ2-7; V gene: TRBV5-1; CDR3 protein: ASSAYQDYLYEQY
J gene: TRBJ1-1; V gene: TRBV9; CDR3 protein: ASSVRQDNTEAF
J gene: TRBJ1-5; V gene: TRBV2; CDR3 protein: ASSPGGRDQPQH
J gene: TRBJ1-2; V gene: TRBV19; CDR3 protein: ASSIDGPANYGYT
J gene: TRBJ2-7; V gene: TRBV4-1; CDR3 protein: ASSLLGQGTYEQY
J gene: TRBJ2-5; V gene: TRBV2; CDR3 protein: ASKGTAQETQY
J gene: TRBJ2-7; V gene: TRBV30; CDR3 protein: AWGSGQY
J gene: TRBJ1-4; V gene: TRBV6-5; CDR3 protein: ASSQGTGDNEKLF
J gene: TRBJ2-7; V gene: TRBV27; CDR3 protein: ASLSGSSYEQY
J gene: TRBJ1-2; V gene: TRBV6-1; CDR3 protein: ASSTGQGDGYT
J gene: TRBJ2-1; V gene: TRBV7-9; CDR3 protein: ASSLTAGKSSYNEQF
J gene: TRBJ1-2; V gene: TRBV28; CDR3 protein: ASSWADRRKDYGYT
J gene: TRBJ1-1; V gene: TRBV6-5; CDR3 protein: ASSPAIAEAF
J gene: TRBJ1-2; V gene: TRBV11-1; CDR3 protein: ASSLGAGTGKNYGYT
J gene: TRBJ2-1; V gene: TRBV9; CDR3 protein: ASSSRTGAGHNEQF
J gene: TRBJ2-7; V gene: TRBV5-5; CDR3 protein: ASNGGTGSYEQY
J gene: TRBJ1-2; V gene: TRBV9; CDR3 protein: ASSPEDRGSANYGYT
J gene: TRBJ1-2; V gene: TRBV14; CDR3 protein: ASSPGGTGGGYGYT
J gene: TRBJ1-2; V gene: TRBV11-1; CDR3 protein: ASSLIGTEDGYT
J gene: TRBJ2-7; V gene: TRBV1; CDR3 protein: TSSQEATKRGGGYEQY
J gene: TRBJ1-2; V gene: TRBV5-4; CDR3 protein: ASSSIATGYGYT
J gene: TRBJ2-7; V gene: TRBV6-5; CDR3 protein: ASSRGTGRYEQY
J gene: TRBJ1-5; V gene: TRBV6-6; CDR3 protein: ASSPGRIHQPQH
J gene: TRBJ2-1; V gene: TRBV2; CDR3 protein: ASSENNEQF
J gene: TRBJ2-1; V gene: TRBV12-5; CDR3 protein: ASGLEALSYNEQF
J gene: TRBJ2-1; V gene: TRBV20-1; CDR3 protein: SAGLYNEQF
J gene: TRBJ1-2; V gene: TRBV9; CDR3 protein: ASSAQGYGYT
J gene: TRBJ1-2; V gene: TRBV5-1; CDR3 protein: ASSLFGTEGGYT
J gene: TRBJ2-3; V gene: TRBV2; CDR3 protein: ASSGTGTDTQY
J gene: TRBJ1-4; V gene: TRBV5-4; CDR3 protein: ASSFGTATNEKLF
J gene: TRBJ2-2; V gene: TRBV10-1; CDR3 protein: ASSEVRGRSAAGELF
J gene: TRBJ2-5; V gene: TRBV18; CDR3 protein: ASSPPSIRETQY
J gene: TRBJ2-5; V gene: TRBV14; CDR3 protein: ASSQRYGSQY
J gene: NA; V gene: TRBV11-2; CDR3 protein: ASSPGYSQPFNEQY
J gene: TRBJ1-2; V gene: TRBV30; CDR3 protein: AWAGGHNYGYT
J gene: TRBJ2-7; V gene: TRBV28; CDR3 protein: ASRTGTRNYEQY
J gene: TRBJ2-4; V gene: TRBV6-5; CDR3 protein: ASRGTAKNIQY
J gene: TRBJ1-1; V gene: TRBV30; CDR3 protein: AWKGNTEAF